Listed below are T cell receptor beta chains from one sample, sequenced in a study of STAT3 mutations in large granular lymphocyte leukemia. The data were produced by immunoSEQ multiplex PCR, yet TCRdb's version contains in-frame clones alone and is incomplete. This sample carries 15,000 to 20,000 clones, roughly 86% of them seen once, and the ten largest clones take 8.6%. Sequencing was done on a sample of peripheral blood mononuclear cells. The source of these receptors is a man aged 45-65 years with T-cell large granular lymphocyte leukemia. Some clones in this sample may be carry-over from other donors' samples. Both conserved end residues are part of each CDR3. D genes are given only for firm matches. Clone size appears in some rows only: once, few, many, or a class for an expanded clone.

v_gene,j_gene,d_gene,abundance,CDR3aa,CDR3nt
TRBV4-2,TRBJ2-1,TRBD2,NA,CASSQNIAGDYYNEQFF,TGTGCCAGCAGCCAAAACATAGCGGGCGATTATTACAATGAGCAGTTCTTC
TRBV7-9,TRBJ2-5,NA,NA,CASSLGLSQETQYF,TGTGCCAGCAGCTTAGGCCTTTCCCAAGAGACCCAGTACTTC
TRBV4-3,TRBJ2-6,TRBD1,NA,CASSQDAQGAVVLTF,TGCGCCAGCAGCCAAGATGCCCAGGGGGCTGTCGTCCTGACTTTC
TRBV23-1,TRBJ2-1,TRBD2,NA,CASSQSPGLGERGNEQFF,TGCGCCAGCAGTCAATCTCCGGGACTAGGGGAGAGGGGCAATGAGCAGTTCTTC
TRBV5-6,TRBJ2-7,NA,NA,CASSLVSGDEQYF,TGTGCCAGCAGCTTGGTGTCGGGGGACGAGCAGTACTTC
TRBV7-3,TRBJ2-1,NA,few,CASSLRAYDYNEQFF,TGTGCCAGCAGCTTAAGGGCATACGACTACAATGAGCAGTTCTTC
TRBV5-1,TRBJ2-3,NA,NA,CASSLEGPGIKDTQYF,TGCGCCAGCAGCTTGGAGGGGCCGGGAATCAAAGATACGCAGTATTTT
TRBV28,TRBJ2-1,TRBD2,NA,CASSFVAGDVSNEQFF,TGTGCCAGCAGTTTCGTAGCGGGAGACGTTTCCAATGAGCAGTTCTTC
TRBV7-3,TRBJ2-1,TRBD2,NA,CASSSLAGANNEQFF,TGTGCCAGCAGCTCACTAGCGGGAGCGAACAATGAGCAGTTCTTC
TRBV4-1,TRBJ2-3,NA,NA,CASSQAETTDTQYF,TGCGCCAGCAGCCAAGCGGAGACCACAGATACGCAGTATTTT
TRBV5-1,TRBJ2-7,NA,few,CASSGSMTDNSYEQYF,TGCGCCAGCAGCGGGTCAATGACAGACAACTCCTACGAGCAGTACTTC
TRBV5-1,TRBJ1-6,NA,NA,CASSYRDNSPLHF,TGCGCCAGTTCGTACAGGGATAATTCACCCCTCCACTTT
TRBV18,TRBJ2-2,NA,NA,CASSFGPGELFF,TGTGCCAGCTCATTCGGGCCCGGGGAGCTGTTTTTT
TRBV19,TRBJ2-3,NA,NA,CASSTRGYTDTQYF,TGTGCCAGTAGTACTCGGGGTTACACAGATACGCAGTATTTT
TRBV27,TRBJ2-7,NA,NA,CASSLSGYEQYF,TGTGCCAGCAGTTTATCGGGTTACGAGCAGTACTTC
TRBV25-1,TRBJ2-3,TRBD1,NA,CASSEGRWTGGTDTQYF,TGTGCCAGCAGTGAAGGTAGATGGACAGGGGGCACAGATACGCAGTATTTT
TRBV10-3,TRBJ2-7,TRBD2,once,CAISGTSGVSYEQYF,TGTGCCATCAGCGGCACTAGCGGGGTCTCCTACGAGCAGTACTTC
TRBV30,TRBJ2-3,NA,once,CAWGAKDTQYF,TGTGCCTGGGGGGCCAAAGATACGCAGTATTTT
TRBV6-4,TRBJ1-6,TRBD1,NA,CASSPTGGNSPLHF,TGTGCCAGCAGCCCAACAGGGGGGAATTCACCCCTCCACTTT
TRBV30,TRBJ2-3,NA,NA,CAWSSQGWGDTQYF,TGTGCCTGGAGTTCGCAGGGTTGGGGAGATACGCAGTATTTT
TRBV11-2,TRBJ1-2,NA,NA,CASRGRSAGAHGGYTF,TGTGCCAGCAGGGGGAGGTCGGCGGGGGCGCATGGAGGCTACACCTTC
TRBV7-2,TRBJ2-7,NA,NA,CASSLEAVSYEQYF,TGTGCCAGCAGCTTAGAGGCCGTTTCCTACGAGCAGTACTTC
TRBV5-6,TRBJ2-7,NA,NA,CASSWALEGGYEQYF,TGTGCCAGCAGCTGGGCCCTGGAGGGTGGTTACGAGCAGTACTTC
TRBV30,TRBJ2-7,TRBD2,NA,CAWSSQRGGEQYF,TGTGCCTGGAGCTCTCAGCGGGGGGGCGAGCAGTACTTC
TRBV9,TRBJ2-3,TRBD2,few,CASSVEGGVADTQYF,TGTGCCAGCAGCGTGGAGGGAGGGGTGGCAGATACGCAGTATTTT
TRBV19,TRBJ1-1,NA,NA,CASTWFSGLNTEAFF,TGTGCCAGTACATGGTTTTCAGGACTGAACACTGAAGCTTTCTTT
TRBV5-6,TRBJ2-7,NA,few,CASSWIASEQYF,TGTGCCAGCAGCTGGATAGCGAGCGAGCAGTACTTC
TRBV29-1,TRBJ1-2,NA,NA,CSVGPEGDYTF,TGCAGCGTTGGTCCGGAGGGGGACTACACCTTC
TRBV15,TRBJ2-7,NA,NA,CATSREGGSYEQYF,TGTGCCACCAGCAGAGAGGGTGGCTCCTACGAGCAGTACTTC
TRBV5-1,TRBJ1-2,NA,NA,CASSPEGQRGYTF,TGCGCCAGCAGCCCGGAGGGGCAGCGCGGCTACACCTTC
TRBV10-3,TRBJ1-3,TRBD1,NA,CAIQGSGNTIYF,TGTGCCATACAGGGGTCTGGAAACACCATATATTTT
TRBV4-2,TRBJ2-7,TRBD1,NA,CASSRGPRDSAYEQYF,TGTGCCAGCAGCCGAGGCCCCCGGGACAGCGCCTACGAGCAGTACTTC
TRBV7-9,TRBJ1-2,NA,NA,CASSFDGDYGYTF,TGTGCCAGCAGCTTTGACGGTGACTATGGCTACACCTTC
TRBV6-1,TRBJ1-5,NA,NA,CASSEADLAQPQHF,TGTGCCAGCAGTGAAGCGGACTTGGCTCAGCCCCAGCATTTT
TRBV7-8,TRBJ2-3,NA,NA,CASSLEDGSTDTQYF,TGTGCCAGCAGCTTAGAGGACGGATCCACAGATACGCAGTATTTT